What follows are 17 T cell receptor beta chains derived from one specimen sequenced in a study of blood T cell repertoires in COVID-19. Only in-frame clones appear in the TCRdb table, and some are missing; sequencing was by immunoSEQ multiplex PCR. The table includes approximately 100,000 clones, about 89% detected once. Sequences were obtained from peripheral blood. Every receptor here comes from a woman aged 60-70 years with acute or convalescent COVID-19.

The V and J genes are TRBV5-4 and TRBJ1-2, with 7 bases lining up with TRBD1. Germline V lookup: CDR1 SGHNT, CDR2 YYREEE (reference sequence). The CDR3 length is 13 residues. Trimming cost V 3 bases and J 5 bases; bases outside gene matches: 4. CDR3 amino acids: CASSWDRGYGYTF. CDR3 coding DNA: TGTGCCAGCAGCTGGGACAGAGGGTATGGCTACACCTTC.

In this sample, this clone turned up once. The V gene is TRBV19, the J gene TRBJ1-1, with D maybe TRBD1 (6 bases). V lost 5 bases and J lost 7, with 20 bases in between. The CDR3 length is 15 residues. CDR1 LNHDA and CDR2 SQIVND come from the germline V gene (reference sequence). In DNA form, the CDR3 reads TGTGCCAGTAGTCTCGACAGGATCTCTCTGAGTGAAGCTTTCTTT. Translating gives CASSLDRISLSEAFF.

V and J are TRBV5-6 and TRBJ2-7, with D perhaps TRBD1 (5 bases). CDR1 and CDR2 from the germline V gene are SGHDT and YYEEEE. The CDR3 totals 15 residues. The germline V and J ends were trimmed by 1 base and 0 bases, with 11 bases remaining between them. The CDR3 DNA reads as TGTGCCAGCAGCTTGAACAGGCCGAGCTCCTACGAGCAGTACGTC. Amino acids: CASSLNRPSSYEQYV.

V and J are TRBV6-2 or TRBV6-3 and TRBJ2-5; weak D call: TRBD2 (6 bases). CDR1 MNHEY and CDR2 SVGEGT come from the germline V gene. The CDR3 extends over 12 amino acids. The V gene lost 4 bases and the J gene lost 5 bases, with 8 bases spanning the gap. The CDR3 nucleotides are TGTGCCAGCAGTTCCGGGGGTGAGACCCAGTACTTC. Its protein is CASSSGGETQYF.

A note on this clone: The sample has other DNA sequences that encode this CDR3 too. This chain links TRBV3-1 (or the pseudogene TRBV3-2) with TRBJ1-5; no firm D call. Germline V gene lookup returns CDR1 LGHDT and CDR2 YNNKEL (reference sequence). This CDR3 is built from 13 residues. The V gene lost 1 base and the J gene lost 7 bases, with 8 bases spanning the gap. This CDR3 reads CASSQVGAQPQHF. CDR3 nucleotides: TGTGCCAGCAGCCAAGTGGGAGCCCAGCCCCAGCATTTT.

The V and J genes are TRBV12-5 and TRBJ2-7; 13 bases align to TRBD2. The CDR3 consists of 15 residues. V lost 5 bases, J lost 2 bases, and 3 bases stayed unmatched. Germline V lookup: CDR1 LGHNT, CDR2 FRNRAP. Here the CDR3 DNA reads TGTGCTAGTGGTACGGGACTAGCGGGGACCTACGAGCAGTACGTC. Its protein is CASGTGLAGTYEQYV.

The CDR3 DNA follows: TGTGCCAGCAGCTTCTCCCCCTCCTACGAGCAGTACTTC. Translating gives CASSFSPSYEQYF. V gene TRBV7-8 combines with J gene TRBJ2-7; D ambiguous. The CDR3 is 13 residues long. The V and J ends lost 3 bases and 0 bases respectively, with 6 bases between them. Germline V CDR1 and CDR2: SGHVS, FQNEAQ.

The chain links TRBV28 to TRBJ2-1; 12 bases agree with TRBD2. Trimming removed 5 bases from V and 9 bases from J; junction bases left unmatched: 11. The germline V gene encodes CDR1 MDHEN and CDR2 SYDVKM. CDR3 size: 16 residues. The CDR3 DNA follows: TGTGCCAGCAGTGCCCTAGCGGGAGGGCCTCCGGGTGAGCAGTTCTTC. Residues: CASSALAGGPPGEQFF.

The chain employs TRBV29-1 and TRBJ2-7, with 11 bases lining up with TRBD2. V lost 6 bases and J lost 1; bases outside the gene matches: 2. The CDR3 loop spans 13 amino acids. CDR1 is SQVTM and CDR2 is ANQGSEA in the germline V gene. CDR3 sequence reads: CSVTSGSSYEQYV. CDR3 nucleotides: TGCAGCGTCACTAGCGGGAGTTCCTACGAGCAGTACGTC.

The rearrangement uses TRBV5-1 and TRBJ1-1, with D unresolved. Trimming removed 2 bases from V and 0 bases from J, with 8 bases in between. The CDR3 extends over 14 amino acids. Germline-derived CDR1 and CDR2 are SGHRS and YFSETQ. The CDR3: CASSLRSLNTEAFF. CDR3 bases: TGCGCCAGCAGCTTAAGGAGCCTGAACACTGAAGCTTTCTTT.

The V and J genes are TRBV18 and TRBJ1-5; tentative D call: TRBD1 (6 bases). Germline V CDR1 and CDR2: KGHSH, LQKENI. V lost 2 bases and J 7 bases, leaving 15 bases between the germline ends. The CDR3 length is 15 residues. CDR3 region: CASSPSQGSRQPQHF. DNA of the CDR3: TGTGCCAGCTCACCAAGCCAGGGGTCCCGACAGCCCCAGCATTTT.

This chain joins TRBV6-2 or TRBV6-3 and TRBJ2-5, with TRBD1 matching 7 bases. V gave up 5 bases and J gave up 2 bases; unmatched junction bases: 8. CDR1 is MNHEY, CDR2 SVGEGT, per germline. The CDR3 sequence is 15 residues long. Written as DNA, the CDR3 is TGTGCCAGCAGTCCCTTGGGCAGGGGGCAAGAGACCCAGTACTTC. This sequence encodes CASSPLGRGQETQYF.

The chain employs TRBV7-9 and TRBJ2-1, with 13 bases that match TRBD2. V trimming: 4 bases; J trimming: 11 bases; junction bases outside the gene matches: 11. Germline lookup yields CDR1 SEHNR and CDR2 FQNEAQ (reference sequence). The CDR3 loop spans 16 amino acids. Written as DNA, the CDR3 is TGTGCCAGCAGCTCTGGACTAGCGGGAGAGGTTCGGAAGCAGTTCTTC. It specifies CASSSGLAGEVRKQFF.

This chain connects TRBV12-3 or TRBV12-4 to TRBJ2-7; maybe TRBD1 (5 bases). V lost 7 bases to trimming and J lost 6 bases, with 16 bases between them. The CDR3 has 13 amino acids. The CDR3 DNA reads TGTGCCAGCACCCTAGGGGATTTTGGCGAGCAGTACTTC. This encodes CASTLGDFGEQYF.

The chain is built from TRBV5-1 and TRBJ1-4; 8 bases line up with TRBD1. From germline, CDR1 is SGHRS and CDR2 YFSETQ. After removal of 0 bases from V and 7 bases from J, the junction contained 5 bases not matched to a gene. This CDR3 spans 15 amino acids. For the CDR3, the DNA is TGCGCCAGCAGCTTGGGACAGGGGATTATTGAAAAACTGTTTTTT. This encodes CASSLGQGIIEKLFF.

The chain recombines TRBV2 with TRBJ1-1, with D perhaps matching TRBD1 (5 bases). V dropped 3 bases and J dropped 4 bases, with 18 bases sitting between them. The CDR3 runs to 16 residues. From germline, CDR1 is SNHLY and CDR2 FYNNEI. The CDR3 nucleotides read TGTGCCAGCAGTGATTGGTCAGGGAAGGTCGGCACTGAAGCTTTCTTT. It is translated as CASSDWSGKVGTEAFF.

The V and J genes are TRBV6-6 and TRBJ2-6; D is uncertain. In germline, CDR1 is MNHNY, CDR2 SVGAGI (reference sequence). The CDR3 has 12 residues. The V gene lost 4 bases and the J gene lost 12 bases, with 10 bases spanning the gap. The CDR3 protein is CASSSDASVLTF. The CDR3 DNA reads TGTGCCAGCAGTTCCGATGCTAGCGTCCTGACTTTC.